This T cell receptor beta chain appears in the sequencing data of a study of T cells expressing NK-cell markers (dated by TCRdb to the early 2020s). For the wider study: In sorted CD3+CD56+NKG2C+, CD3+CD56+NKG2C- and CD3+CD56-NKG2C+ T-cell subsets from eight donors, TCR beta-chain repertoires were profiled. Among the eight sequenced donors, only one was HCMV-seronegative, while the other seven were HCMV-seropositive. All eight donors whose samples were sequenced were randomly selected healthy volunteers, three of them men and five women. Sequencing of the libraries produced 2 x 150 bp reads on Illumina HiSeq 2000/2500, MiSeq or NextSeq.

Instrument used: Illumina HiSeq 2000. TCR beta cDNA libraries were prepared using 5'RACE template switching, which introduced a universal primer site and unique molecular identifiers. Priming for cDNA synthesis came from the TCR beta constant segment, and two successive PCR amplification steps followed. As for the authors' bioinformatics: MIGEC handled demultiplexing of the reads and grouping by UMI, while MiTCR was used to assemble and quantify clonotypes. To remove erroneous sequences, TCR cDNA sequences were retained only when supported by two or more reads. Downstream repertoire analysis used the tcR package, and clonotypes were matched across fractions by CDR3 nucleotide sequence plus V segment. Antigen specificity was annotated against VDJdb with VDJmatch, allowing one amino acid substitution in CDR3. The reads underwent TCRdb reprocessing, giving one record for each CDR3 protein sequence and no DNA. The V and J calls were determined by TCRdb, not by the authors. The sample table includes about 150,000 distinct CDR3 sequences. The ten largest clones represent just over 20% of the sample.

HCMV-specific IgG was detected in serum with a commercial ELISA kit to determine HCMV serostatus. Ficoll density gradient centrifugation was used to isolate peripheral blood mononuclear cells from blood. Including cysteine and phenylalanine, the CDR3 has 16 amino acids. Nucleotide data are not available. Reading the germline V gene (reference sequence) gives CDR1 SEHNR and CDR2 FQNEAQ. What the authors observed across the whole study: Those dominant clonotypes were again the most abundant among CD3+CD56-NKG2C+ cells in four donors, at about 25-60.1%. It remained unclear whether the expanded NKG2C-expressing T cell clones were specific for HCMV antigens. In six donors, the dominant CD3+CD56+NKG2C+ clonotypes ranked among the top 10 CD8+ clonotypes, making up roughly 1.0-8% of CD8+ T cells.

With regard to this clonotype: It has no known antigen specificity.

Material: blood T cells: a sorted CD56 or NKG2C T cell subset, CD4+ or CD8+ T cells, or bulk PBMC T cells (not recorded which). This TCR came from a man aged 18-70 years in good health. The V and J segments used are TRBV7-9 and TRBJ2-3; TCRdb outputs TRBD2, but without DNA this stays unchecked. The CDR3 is CASSLVYAGGADTQYF.